This TCR beta chain was found in a study of PD-1 blockade in mismatch repair-deficient tumors. Libraries were prepared by immunoSEQ multiplex PCR; TCRdb keeps only in-frame clonotypes and omits some of them. Among about 100,000 clones, about 79% were seen once, and the ten largest hold around 6.9%. Notes on this clone: This may stem from a read error, because a much larger clone lies one nucleotide away. The sample contains more than one DNA sequence encoding this CDR3.

This sequence originates from an adult with mismatch repair-deficient cancer. The source was peripheral blood, collected about eight months after starting pembrolizumab.

DNA for the CDR3: TGCGCCAGCAGCCAAGATGACCTCAGCAATCAGCCCCAGCATTTT. Its protein is CASSQDDLSNQPQHF. The chain couples TRBV4-1 to TRBJ1-5; no reliable D call. The CDR3 is made up of 15 amino acids. Between the trimmed V and J ends, which lost 0 bases and 1 base, there was a span of 7 bases. The germline gives CDR1 MGHRA, CDR2 YSYEKL.